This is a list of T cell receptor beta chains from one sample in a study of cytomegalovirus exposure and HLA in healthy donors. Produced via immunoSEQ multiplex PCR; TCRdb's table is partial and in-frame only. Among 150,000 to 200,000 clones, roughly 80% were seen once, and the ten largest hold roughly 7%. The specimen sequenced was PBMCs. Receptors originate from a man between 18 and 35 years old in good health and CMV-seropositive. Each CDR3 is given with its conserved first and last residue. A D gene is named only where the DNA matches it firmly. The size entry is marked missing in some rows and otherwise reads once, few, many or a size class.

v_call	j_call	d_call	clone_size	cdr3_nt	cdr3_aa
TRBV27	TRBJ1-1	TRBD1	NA	TGTGCCAGCAGTTTATGGGTGGGGGGACAGGGGCGTTTCACTGAAGCTTTCTTT	CASSLWVGGQGRFTEAFF
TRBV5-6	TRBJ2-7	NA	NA	TGTGCCAGCAGCCGGACCGGGACCTACGAGCAGTACTTC	CASSRTGTYEQYF
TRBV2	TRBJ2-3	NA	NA	TGTGCCAGCAGTGTGGGTACTAGGGTAGATACGCAGTATTTT	CASSVGTRVDTQYF
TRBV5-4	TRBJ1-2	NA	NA	TGTGCCAGCAGCTTGGCGTTGAGAGTCGGCGCATCGGGGGGTGGCTACACCTTC	CASSLALRVGASGGGYTF
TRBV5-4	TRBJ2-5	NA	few	TGTGCCAGCAGCTTGGGGGGCCAAAGGGAGACCCAGTACTTC	CASSLGGQRETQYF
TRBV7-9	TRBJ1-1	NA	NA	TGTGCCAGCAGCTTAATTGACATTTGGTCTGAAGCTTTCTTT	CASSLIDIWSEAFF
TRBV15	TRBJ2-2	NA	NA	TGTGCCACCAGCAGAGTCAGGGTCTCCGGGGAGCTGTTTTTT	CATSRVRVSGELFF
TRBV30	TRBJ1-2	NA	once	TGTGCCTGGAGTGTATCAGTTTCGACTAACTATGGCTACACCTTC	CAWSVSVSTNYGYTF
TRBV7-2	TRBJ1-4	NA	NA	TGTGCCAGCAGCTTACGGAGAGCAACTAATGAAAAACTGTTTTTT	CASSLRRATNEKLFF
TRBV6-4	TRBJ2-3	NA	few	TGTGCCAGCAGTGGGGGAGCCACAGATACGCAGTATTTT	CASSGGATDTQYF
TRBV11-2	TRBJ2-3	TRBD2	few	TGTGCCAGCAGCTTACTGACTAGCGGGAGCACAGATACGCAGTATTTT	CASSLLTSGSTDTQYF
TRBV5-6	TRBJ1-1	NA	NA	TGTGCCAGCAGCCTCTACAACAGAGAAGCTTTCTTT	CASSLYNREAFF
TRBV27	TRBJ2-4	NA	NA	TGTGCCAGCTCTCACTTACTAGCCAAAAACATTCAGTACTTC	CASSHLLAKNIQYF
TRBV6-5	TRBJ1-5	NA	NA	TGTGCCAGCAGTTACCCCGGGGGGACCCAGCATTTT	CASSYPGGTQHF
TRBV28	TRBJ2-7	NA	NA	TGTGCCAGCAGTGCCTCCGGGGTTCAAAGCTCCTACGAGCAGTACTTC	CASSASGVQSSYEQYF
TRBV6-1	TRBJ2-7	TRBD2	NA	TGCGCGGCGGGGGAACTAAACTACGAGCAGTACTTC	CAAGELNYEQYF
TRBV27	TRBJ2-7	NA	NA	TGTGCCAGCAGTTTTTCCCCGGACAGCTCCTACGAGCAGTACTTC	CASSFSPDSSYEQYF
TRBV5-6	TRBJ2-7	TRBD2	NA	TGTGCCAGCAGCCTGGGGGCGACTAGCGGTGGGATAGGTCCCTACGAGCAGTACTTC	CASSLGATSGGIGPYEQYF
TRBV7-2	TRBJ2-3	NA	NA	TGTGCCAGCAGCTTAGTCGGGAGTGCAGATACGCAGTATTTT	CASSLVGSADTQYF
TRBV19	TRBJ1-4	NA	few	TGTGCCAGTAGCGCGGAAAAACTGTTTTTT	CASSAEKLFF
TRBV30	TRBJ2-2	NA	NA	TGTGCCTGGGGATTCACAGGGCGCGCAGGGGAGCTGTTTTTT	CAWGFTGRAGELFF
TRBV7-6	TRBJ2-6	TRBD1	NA	TGTGCCAGCAGCTTACATTACAGGGGTTTCGGTGGGGCCAACGTCCTGACTTTC	CASSLHYRGFGGANVLTF
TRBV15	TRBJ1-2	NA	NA	TGTGCCACCAGCAGAGATATGGGAGAAAGCACCTTC	CATSRDMGESTF
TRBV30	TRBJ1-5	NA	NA	TGTGCCTGGAGTGGAGCCGGGGATCAGCCCCAGCATTTT	CAWSGAGDQPQHF
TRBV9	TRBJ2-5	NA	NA	TGTGCCAGCAGCGTCACCCAGCGGTATAGTAGAACCCAGTACTTC	CASSVTQRYSRTQYF
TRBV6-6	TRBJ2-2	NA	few	TGTGCCAGCAGGAGCCAGGGGTACGGGGAGCTGTTTTTT	CASRSQGYGELFF
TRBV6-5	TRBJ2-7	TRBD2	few	TGTGCCAGCAGCCCCGGGGGGGTTGAACAGTACTTC	CASSPGGVEQYF
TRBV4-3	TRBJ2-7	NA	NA	TGCGCCAGCAGCAACAACTACGAGCAGTACTTC	CASSNNYEQYF
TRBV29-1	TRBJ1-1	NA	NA	TGCAGCGCGGATGCGGTGCCGGACACTGAAGCTTTCTTT	CSADAVPDTEAFF
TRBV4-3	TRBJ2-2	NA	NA	TGCGCCAGCAGCCATTCGCAGGGCGGGAACACCGGGGAGCTGTTTTTT	CASSHSQGGNTGELFF
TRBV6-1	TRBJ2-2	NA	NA	TGTGCCAGCAGGTTTAGTACCGGGGAGCTGTTTTTT	CASRFSTGELFF
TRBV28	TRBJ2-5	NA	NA	TGTGCCAGCAGTTCGGACTTTCTGGGTGGAGAGACCCAGTACTTC	CASSSDFLGGETQYF
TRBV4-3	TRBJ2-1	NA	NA	TGCGCCAGCAGCCAAGAAAAAAGCCCCTGGTATGAGCAGTTCTTC	CASSQEKSPWYEQFF
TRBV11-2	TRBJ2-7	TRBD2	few	TGTGCCAGCAGCTTAGCGACTAGCGGGCGAACTTCCTACGAGCAGTACTTC	CASSLATSGRTSYEQYF
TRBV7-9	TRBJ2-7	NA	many	TGTGCCAGCAGCCGAACTAGCTACGAGCAGTACTTC	CASSRTSYEQYF
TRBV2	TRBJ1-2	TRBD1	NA	TGTGCCAGCAGCCCCGAGCTGACAGGGGCCCTTTATGGCTACACCTTC	CASSPELTGALYGYTF
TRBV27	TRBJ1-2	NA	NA	TGTGCCAGCGGAAAAACAGGGCCTACTAACTATGGCTACACCTTC	CASGKTGPTNYGYTF
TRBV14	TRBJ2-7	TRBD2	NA	TGTGCCAGCAGCCAACGCGGGAGTTTGCGCGAGCAGTACTTC	CASSQRGSLREQYF
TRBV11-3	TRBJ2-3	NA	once	TGTGCCAGCAGCTCGGAGGGGAGCACAGATACGCAGTATTTT	CASSSEGSTDTQYF
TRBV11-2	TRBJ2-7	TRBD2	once	TGTGCCAGCAGCTTAGTAGGGGTAGCGGGCGTTTACGAGCAGTACTTC	CASSLVGVAGVYEQYF
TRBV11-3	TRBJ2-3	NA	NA	TGTGCCAGCAGCCAGGGTATTGGGTCTAGCACAGATACGCAGTATTTT	CASSQGIGSSTDTQYF
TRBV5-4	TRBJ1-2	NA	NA	TGTGCCAGCAGCTTGGAACATCAATGGTATGGCTACACCTTC	CASSLEHQWYGYTF
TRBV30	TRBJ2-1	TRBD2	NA	TGTGCCTGGACTAGCGGGAGTGCTAATGAGCAGTTCTTC	CAWTSGSANEQFF
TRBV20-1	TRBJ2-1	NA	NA	TGCAGTGAGGGGTCCTACAATGAGCAGTTCTTC	CSEGSYNEQFF
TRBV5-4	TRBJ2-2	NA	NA	TGTGCCAGCAGCTTGCAGGGTTCCTACACCGGGGAGCTGTTTTTT	CASSLQGSYTGELFF
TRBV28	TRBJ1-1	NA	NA	TGTGCCAGCAATGACAGCCCGGGCGAGAACACTGAAGCTTTCTTT	CASNDSPGENTEAFF
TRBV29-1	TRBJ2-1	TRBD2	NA	TGCAGCGCCGGGGGCGGGAGGGCTGGTGAGCAGTTCTTC	CSAGGGRAGEQFF
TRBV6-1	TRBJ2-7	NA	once	TGTGCCAGCAGAAGGGGGGGAGCGCTTGATGAGCAGTACTTC	CASRRGGALDEQYF
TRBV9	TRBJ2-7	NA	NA	TGTGCCAGCAGCGTAGTAGTGGGGGGAATCTACGAGCAGTACTTC	CASSVVVGGIYEQYF
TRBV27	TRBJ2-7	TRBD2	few	TGTGCCAGCAGTTTATCGGGCCTAGCGGGCGGTGAGCAGTACTTC	CASSLSGLAGGEQYF
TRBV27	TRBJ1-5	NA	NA	TGTGCCAGCAGTGCTATCTATAGCAATCAGCCCCAGCATTTT	CASSAIYSNQPQHF
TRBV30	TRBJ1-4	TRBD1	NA	TGTGCCTGGAGTGTACAAGGGGGCGGCGGTGAAAAACTGTTTTTT	CAWSVQGGGGEKLFF
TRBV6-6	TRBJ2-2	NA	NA	TGTGCCAGCAGTTACGGAGGACGGCGGGGCGGGGAGCTGTTTTTT	CASSYGGRRGGELFF